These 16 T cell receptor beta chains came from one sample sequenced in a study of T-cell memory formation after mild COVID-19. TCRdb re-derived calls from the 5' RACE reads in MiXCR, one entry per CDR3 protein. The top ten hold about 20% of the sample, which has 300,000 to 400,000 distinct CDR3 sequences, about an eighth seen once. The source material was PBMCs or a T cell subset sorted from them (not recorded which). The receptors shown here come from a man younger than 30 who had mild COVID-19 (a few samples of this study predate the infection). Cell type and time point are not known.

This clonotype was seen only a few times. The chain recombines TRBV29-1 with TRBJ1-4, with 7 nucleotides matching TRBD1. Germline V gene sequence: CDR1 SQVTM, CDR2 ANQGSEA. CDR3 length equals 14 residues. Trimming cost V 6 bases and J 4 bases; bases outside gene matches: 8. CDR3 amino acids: CSVEIQGLNEKLFF. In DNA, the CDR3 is TGCAGCGTGGAGATACAGGGGCTTAATGAAAAACTGTTTTTT.

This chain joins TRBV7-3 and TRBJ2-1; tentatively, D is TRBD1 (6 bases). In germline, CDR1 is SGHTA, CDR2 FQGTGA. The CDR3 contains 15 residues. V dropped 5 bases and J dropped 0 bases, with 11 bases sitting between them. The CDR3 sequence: CASSHYRDSYNEQFF. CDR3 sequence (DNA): TGTGCCAGCAGCCACTACAGGGACTCCTACAATGAGCAGTTCTTC.

CDR3 amino acids: CASSLGRGGADTQYF. In DNA form, the CDR3 reads TGTGCCAGCAGCTTAGGGCGGGGGGGCGCGGATACGCAGTATTTT. The chain joins TRBV7-2 to TRBJ2-3, with 9 bases matching TRBD2. The CDR3 spans 15 residues. The J segment lost 6 bases and the V segment lost 1 base, leaving 5 bases of the junction unmatched. Germline V CDR1 and CDR2: SGHTA, FQGNSA.

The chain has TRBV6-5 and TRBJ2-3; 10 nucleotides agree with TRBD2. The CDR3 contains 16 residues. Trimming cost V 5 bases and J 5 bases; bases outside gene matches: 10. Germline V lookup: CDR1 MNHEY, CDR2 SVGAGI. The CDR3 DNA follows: TGTGCCAGCAGTACCTCAGCGGGGGGGCCCGGAGATACGCAGTATTTT. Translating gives CASSTSAGGPGDTQYF.

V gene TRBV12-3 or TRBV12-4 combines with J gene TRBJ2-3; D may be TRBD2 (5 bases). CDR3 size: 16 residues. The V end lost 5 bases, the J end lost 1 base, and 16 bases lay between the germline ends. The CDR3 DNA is TGTGCCAGCAGTAACGGGATGGGTGGGGGCACAGATACGCAGTATTTT. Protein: CASSNGMGGGTDTQYF.

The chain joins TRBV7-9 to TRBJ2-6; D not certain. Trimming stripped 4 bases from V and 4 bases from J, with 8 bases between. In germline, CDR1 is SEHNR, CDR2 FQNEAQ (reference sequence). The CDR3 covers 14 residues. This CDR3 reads CASSSSLGANVLTF. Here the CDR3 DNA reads TGTGCCAGCAGCTCGAGTCTAGGGGCCAACGTCCTGACTTTC.

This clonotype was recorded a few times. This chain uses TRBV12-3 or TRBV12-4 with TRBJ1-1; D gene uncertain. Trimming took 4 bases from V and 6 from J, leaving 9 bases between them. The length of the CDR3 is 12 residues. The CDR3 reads CASSSGDPEAFF. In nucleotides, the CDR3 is TGTGCCAGCAGTTCCGGTGATCCTGAAGCTTTCTTT.

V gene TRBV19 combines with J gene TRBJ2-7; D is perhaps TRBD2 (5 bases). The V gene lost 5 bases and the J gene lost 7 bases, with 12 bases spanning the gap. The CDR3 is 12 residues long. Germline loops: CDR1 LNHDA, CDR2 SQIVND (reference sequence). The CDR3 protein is CASSSDFREQYV. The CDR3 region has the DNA TGTGCCAGTAGTTCGGACTTTCGGGAGCAGTACGTC.

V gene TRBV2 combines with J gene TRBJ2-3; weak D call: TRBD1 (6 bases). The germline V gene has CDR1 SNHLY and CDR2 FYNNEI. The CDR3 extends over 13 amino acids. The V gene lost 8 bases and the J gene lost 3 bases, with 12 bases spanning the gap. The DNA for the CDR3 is TGTGCCAGCCTCCCGGACAGTACAGATACGCAGTATTTT. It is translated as CASLPDSTDTQYF.

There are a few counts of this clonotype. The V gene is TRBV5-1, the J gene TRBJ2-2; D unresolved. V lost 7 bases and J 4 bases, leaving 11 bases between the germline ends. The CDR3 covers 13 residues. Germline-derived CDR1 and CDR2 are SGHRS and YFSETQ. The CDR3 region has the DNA TGCGCCAGCGCTGTAGGCCTCACCGGGGAGCTGTTTTTT. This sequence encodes CASAVGLTGELFF.

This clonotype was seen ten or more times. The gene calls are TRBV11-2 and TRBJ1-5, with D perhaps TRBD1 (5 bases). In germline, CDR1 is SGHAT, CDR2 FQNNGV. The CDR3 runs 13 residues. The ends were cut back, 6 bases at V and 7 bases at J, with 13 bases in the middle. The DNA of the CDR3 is TGTGCCAGCAGTCTGGGACCTTTCCAGCCCCAGCATTTT. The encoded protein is CASSLGPFQPQHF.

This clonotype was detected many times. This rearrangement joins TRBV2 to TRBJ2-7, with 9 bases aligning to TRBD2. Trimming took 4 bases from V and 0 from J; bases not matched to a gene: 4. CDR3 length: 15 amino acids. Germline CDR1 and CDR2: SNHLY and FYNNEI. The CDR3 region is CASSALAGTSYEQYF. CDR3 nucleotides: TGTGCCAGCAGTGCCCTAGCGGGGACCTCCTACGAGCAGTACTTC. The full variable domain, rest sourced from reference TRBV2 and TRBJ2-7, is EPEVTQTPSHQVTQMGQEVILRCVPISNHLYFYWYRQILGQKVEFLVSFYNNEISEKSEIFDDQFSVERPDGSNFTLKIRSTKLEDSAMYFCASSALAGTSYEQYFGPGTRLTVT.

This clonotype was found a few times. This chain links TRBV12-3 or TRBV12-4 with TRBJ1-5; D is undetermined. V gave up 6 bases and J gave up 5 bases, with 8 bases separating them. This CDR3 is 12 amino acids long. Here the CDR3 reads CASSPLDQPQHF. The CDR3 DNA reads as TGTGCCAGCAGCCCATTAGATCAGCCCCAGCATTTT.

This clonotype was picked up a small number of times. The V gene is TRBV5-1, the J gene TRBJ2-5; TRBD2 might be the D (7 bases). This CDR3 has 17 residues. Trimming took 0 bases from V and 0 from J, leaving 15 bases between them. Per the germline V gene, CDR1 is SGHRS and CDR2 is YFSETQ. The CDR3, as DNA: TGCGCCAGCAGCTTGGTTTTCAGCGGGACATACCAAGAGACCCAGTACTTC. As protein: CASSLVFSGTYQETQYF. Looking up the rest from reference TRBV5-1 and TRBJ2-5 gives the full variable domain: KAGVTQTPRYLIKTRGQQVTLSCSPISGHRSVSWYQQTPGQGLQFLFEYFSETQRNKGNFPGRFSGRQFSNSRSEMNVSTLELGDSALYLCASSLVFSGTYQETQYFGPGTRLLVL.

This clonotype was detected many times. CDR3 loop: CASRDGTGHNSPLHF. CDR3 DNA sequence: TGTGCCAGCAGAGATGGGACAGGTCATAATTCACCCCTCCACTTT. The rearrangement joins TRBV6-5 to TRBJ1-6; 8 nucleotides match TRBD1. The CDR3 loop spans 15 amino acids. CDR1 MNHEY and CDR2 SVGAGI come from the germline V gene. V gave up 6 bases and J gave up 5 bases; unmatched junction bases: 6.

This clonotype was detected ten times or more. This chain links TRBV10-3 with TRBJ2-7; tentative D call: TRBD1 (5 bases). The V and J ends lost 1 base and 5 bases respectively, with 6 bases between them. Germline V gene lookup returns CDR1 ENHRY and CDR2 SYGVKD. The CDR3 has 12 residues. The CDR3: CAISELGDEQYF. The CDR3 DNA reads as TGTGCCATCAGTGAGTTAGGGGACGAGCAGTACTTC.